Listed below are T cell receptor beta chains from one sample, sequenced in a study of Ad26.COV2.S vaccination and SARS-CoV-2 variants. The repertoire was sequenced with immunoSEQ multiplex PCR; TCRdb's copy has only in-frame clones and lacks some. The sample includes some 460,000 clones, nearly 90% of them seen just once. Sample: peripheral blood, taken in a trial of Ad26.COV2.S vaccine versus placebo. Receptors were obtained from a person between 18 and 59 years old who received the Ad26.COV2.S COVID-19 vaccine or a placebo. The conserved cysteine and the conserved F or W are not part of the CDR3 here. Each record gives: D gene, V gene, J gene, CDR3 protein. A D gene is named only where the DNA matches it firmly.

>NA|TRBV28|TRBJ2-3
ASTGYRGGTQY
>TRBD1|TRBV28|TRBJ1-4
ASSLPGTATNEKLF
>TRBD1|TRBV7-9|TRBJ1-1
ASSLWTGGGTEAF
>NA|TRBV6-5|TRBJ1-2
ASSRQGGELDGYT
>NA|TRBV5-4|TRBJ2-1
ASHLTGVNEQF
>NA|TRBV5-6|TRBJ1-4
ASSLGQGTTNEKLF
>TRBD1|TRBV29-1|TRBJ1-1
SVTLGGRRPNTEAF
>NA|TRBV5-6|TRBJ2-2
ASSPRTRARRTGELF
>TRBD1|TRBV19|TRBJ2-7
ASSRSGTGDYEQY
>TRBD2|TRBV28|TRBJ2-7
ASSMGLAGSYEQY
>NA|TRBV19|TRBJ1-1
ASSEAF
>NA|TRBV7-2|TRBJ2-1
ASSSRLDSYNEQF
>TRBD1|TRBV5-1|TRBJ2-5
ASSPGQSQETQY
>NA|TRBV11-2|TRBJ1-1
ASSLESAWAF
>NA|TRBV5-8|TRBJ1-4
ASSLEDRTDEKLF
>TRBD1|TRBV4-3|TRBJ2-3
ASSTDRGSDTQY
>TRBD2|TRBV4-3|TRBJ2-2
ASSRLPGGGGNTGELF
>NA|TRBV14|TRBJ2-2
ASSQDRDNTGELF
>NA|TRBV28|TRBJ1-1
ASSQVNTEAF
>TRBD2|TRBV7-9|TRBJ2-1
ASSLGSGAGANEQF
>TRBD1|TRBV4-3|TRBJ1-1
ASSQVQQGRTEAF
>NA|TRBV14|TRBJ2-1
ASSRARGYYNEQF
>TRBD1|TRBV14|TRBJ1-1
ASSQGGDSEAF
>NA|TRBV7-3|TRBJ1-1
ASSEQGGTEAF
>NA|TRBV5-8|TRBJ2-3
ASSLRFGWDTQY
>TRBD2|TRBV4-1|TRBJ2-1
ASSQGLAGPPYNEQF
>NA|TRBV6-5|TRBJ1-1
ASSYVPGRGTTEAF
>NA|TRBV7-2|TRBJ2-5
ASSLAGVGETQY
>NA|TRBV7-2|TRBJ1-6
ASRTPDNSPLH
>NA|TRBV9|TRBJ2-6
ASSEGGPSGANVLT
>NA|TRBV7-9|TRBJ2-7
ASSGTGPLTYEQY
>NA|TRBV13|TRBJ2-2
ASSSSGTKRNTGELF
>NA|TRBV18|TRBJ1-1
ASSPPNTEAF
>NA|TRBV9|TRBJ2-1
ASSVGAEGIYNEQF
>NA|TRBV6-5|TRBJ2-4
ASSYGGAGKNIQY
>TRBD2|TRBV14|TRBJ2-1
ASRPRGGLGEQF
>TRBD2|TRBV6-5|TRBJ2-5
ASSYPGGEKETQY
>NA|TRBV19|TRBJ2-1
ASSIGARNEQF
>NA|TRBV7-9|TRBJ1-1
ASRTSLNTEAF
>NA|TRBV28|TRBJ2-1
ASSPPESGYYNEQF
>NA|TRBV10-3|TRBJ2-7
AISESSGWMY
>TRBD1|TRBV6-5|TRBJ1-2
ASRIGPWTGVGYT
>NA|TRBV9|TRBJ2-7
ASSGDTNFYEQY
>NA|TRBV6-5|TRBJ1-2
ASSWTAYGYT
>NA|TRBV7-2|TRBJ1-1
ASSLDSQVLGSPF
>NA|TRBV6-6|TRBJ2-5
ATRGRGPVGETQY
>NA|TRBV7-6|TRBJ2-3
ASSRSTGTQSTDTQY
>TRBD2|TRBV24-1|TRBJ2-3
ATSALGGGVDTQY
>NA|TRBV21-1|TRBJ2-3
ASSKVSSKLKVDTQY
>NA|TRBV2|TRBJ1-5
ASSESGYGNQPQH
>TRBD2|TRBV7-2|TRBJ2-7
ASSLVFSGGAGEQY
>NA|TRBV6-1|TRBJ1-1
ASSGLPTEAF
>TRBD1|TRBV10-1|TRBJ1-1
ASSRTGGTEAF